The 27 T cell receptor beta chains presented below share a single source sample, sequenced in a study of T cells in Graves' hyperthyroidism and ophthalmopathy. What was amplified from RNA transcripts were TCR beta CDR3 regions. The TCR CDR3 first-round RT-PCR relied on the HTBI primer set. TCRdb analysed the multiplex PCR reads with MiXCR anew, one entry per CDR3 protein. This repertoire shows 750,000 to 900,000 distinct CDR3 sequences, roughly 37% found once; its top ten account for approximately 8.7%. The sample was blood. The receptors shown here come from a man aged 18 to 29 with Graves' hyperthyroidism.

This clonotype was picked up many times. V usage is TRBV2 and J usage is TRBJ2-2, with D possibly being TRBD2 (5 bases). This CDR3 is built from 14 residues. Germline V gene data show CDR1 as SNHLY and CDR2 as FYNNEI. Trimming removed 1 base from V and 8 bases from J, with 11 bases in between. This CDR3 is CASSEDGGWGELFF. CDR3 bases: TGTGCCAGCAGTGAAGACGGAGGATGGGGGGAGCTGTTTTTT.

This clonotype was counted many times. This sequence joins TRBV2 and TRBJ1-5, with D possibly being TRBD1 (6 bases). V dropped 7 bases and J dropped 1 base, with 14 bases sitting between them. Germline V gene sequence: CDR1 SNHLY, CDR2 FYNNEI. The CDR3 sequence is 15 residues long. CDR3 sequence reads: CASTLTGQSNQPQHF. CDR3 DNA sequence: TGTGCCAGCACCCTGACCGGACAGAGCAATCAGCCCCAGCATTTT.

This clonotype was seen only a few times. The rearrangement joins TRBV5-1 to TRBJ1-1, with 12 bases identical to TRBD1. The CDR3 covers 17 residues. Germline V lookup: CDR1 SGHRS, CDR2 YFSETQ. Trimming cost V 2 bases and J 2 bases; bases outside gene matches: 7. CDR3 DNA: TGCGCCAGCAGCTTCCGGGACAGGGGGCGGCGTAACACTGAAGCTTTCTTT. Encoded protein: CASSFRDRGRRNTEAFF. The variable domain in full, completed from reference TRBV5-1 and TRBJ1-1, reads KAGVTQTPRYLIKTRGQQVTLSCSPISGHRSVSWYQQTPGQGLQFLFEYFSETQRNKGNFPGRFSGRQFSNSRSEMNVSTLELGDSALYLCASSFRDRGRRNTEAFFGQGTRLTVV.

As for this clonotype: At one end the junction does not follow the germline gene, possibly because of a read error. The chain carries TRBV7-6 and TRBJ2-5; weak D call: TRBD1 (6 bases). CDR1 and CDR2 (germline): SGHVS, FNYEAQ. The CDR3 is made up of 14 amino acids. This CDR3 is CASSLGTGQGTQYF. The DNA for the CDR3 is TGTGCCAGCAGCTTAGGAACGGGACAAGGGACCCAGTACTTC.

The V and J genes are TRBV5-1 and TRBJ1-5, with TRBD1 identical over 9 bases. CDR1 and CDR2 (germline): SGHRS, YFSETQ. J gave up 2 bases and V 0 bases, and 6 bases lay outside the gene matches. The CDR3 covers 17 residues. CDR3 nucleotide sequence: TGCGCCAGCAGCTTGGGACCTACAGGGGGCGGCAATCAGCCCCAGCATTTT. Translation: CASSLGPTGGGNQPQHF.

Points on this clonotype: The final CDR3 position lacks the conserved phenylalanine or tryptophan, pointing to a likely read error. This rearrangement joins TRBV7-3 to TRBJ2-5, with 8 bases that match TRBD2. The J call may be faulty, since TRBJ2-7 better matches the DNA end. Germline loops: CDR1 SGHTA, CDR2 FQGTGA. The CDR3 contains 15 residues. The CDR3 sequence is CASSFLRRGAYEQYL. The CDR3 DNA reads TGTGCCAGCAGCTTCCTCCGGCGGGGGGCCTACGAGCAGTACCTC.

This clonotype was picked up many times. A much larger clone is a single base away; this may be a read error. The gene calls are TRBV7-2 and TRBJ2-7; D not certain. Trimming left V 3 bases short and J 2 bases short, with 2 bases between. Germline CDR1 SGHTA, CDR2 FQGNSA. This CDR3 contains 11 residues. CDR3 residues: CASSFTYEQYF. CDR3 nucleotides: TGTGCCAGCAGCTTTACCTACGAGCAGTACTTC.

This clonotype was detected ten times or more. The gene calls are TRBV7-2 and TRBJ1-6; D remains ambiguous. Trimming removed 3 bases at V and 10 bases at J, with 10 bases between. The CDR3 runs 13 residues. Germline loops: CDR1 SGHTA, CDR2 FQGNSA. This CDR3 reads CASSFGGGSPLHF. The CDR3 DNA sequence: TGTGCCAGCAGCTTCGGCGGAGGATCACCCCTCCACTTT. Filled out from reference TRBV7-2 and TRBJ1-6, the complete variable domain reads GAGVSQSPSNKVTEKGKDVELRCDPISGHTALYWYRQSLGQGLEFLIYFQGNSAPDKSGLPSDRFSAERTGGSVSTLTIQRTQQEDSAVYLCASSFGGGSPLHFGNGTRLTVT.

This clonotype has more than one count but fewer than ten. The chain joins TRBV4-3 to TRBJ2-5; D is ambiguous. Trimming left V 0 bases short and J 2 bases short, with 10 bases between. The CDR3 is made up of 15 amino acids. Germline CDR1 is LGHNA and CDR2 is YSLEER. For the CDR3, the DNA is TGCGCCAGCAGCCAAGACTGGCTCTTACAAGAGACCCAGTACTTC. It translates to CASSQDWLLQETQYF.

The chain uses TRBV4-1 and TRBJ2-7; D is uncertain. The CDR3 sequence is 14 residues long. Trimming removed 4 bases at V and 2 bases at J, with 12 bases between. From germline, CDR1 is MGHRA and CDR2 YSYEKL. The CDR3 region has the DNA TGCGCCAGCAGCCGGGCCGGCCGCGCCTACGAGCAGTACTTC. It specifies CASSRAGRAYEQYF.

This clonotype has a handful of counts. The chain combines TRBV7-6 with TRBJ2-2, with 7 bases that match TRBD1. CDR3 size: 15 residues. The junction had 5 bases not matched to a gene; V was cut back by 7 bases and J by 0 bases. CDR1 is SGHVS and CDR2 is FNYEAQ in the germline V gene. The CDR3 DNA sequence: TGTGCCAGCAAAACGGGGACAGCGAACACCGGGGAGCTGTTTTTT. It codes for CASKTGTANTGELFF.

A few counts support this clonotype. The V gene is TRBV12-3 or TRBV12-4, the J gene TRBJ2-7; 9 bases line up with TRBD1. With V trimmed by 6 bases and J by 3 bases, 9 bases remained unmatched. The CDR3 contains 15 residues. CDR3 protein: CASSRQGGKDYEQYF. In DNA form, the CDR3 reads TGTGCCAGCAGCCGACAGGGGGGCAAGGACTACGAGCAGTACTTC.

This clonotype occurred many times. The CDR3, as DNA: TGTGCCAGTAGCTGGGCGGGAATGAACACTGAAGCTTTCTTT. Translated, it gives CASSWAGMNTEAFF. The chain employs TRBV19 and TRBJ1-1; the D is unclear. CDR1 and CDR2 (germline): LNHDA, SQIVND (reference sequence). This CDR3 contains 14 residues. V was shortened by 6 bases and J by 0 bases, with 11 bases between the two germline ends.

In the case of this clonotype: A junction boundary mismatches the germline segment, possibly from a read error. This chain uses TRBV6-5 with TRBJ1-1; TRBD1 might be the D (6 bases). The CDR3 is made up of 13 amino acids. Germline CDR1 reads MNHEY; CDR2 reads SVGAGI. The CDR3 protein is CASTSKGGTSSTF. The CDR3 bases are TGTGCCAGCACTTCAAAGGGGGGTACTTCCTCAACCTTT.

This chain joins TRBV6-5 and TRBJ1-4; no clear D gene. The CDR3 covers 11 residues. CDR1 MNHEY and CDR2 SVGAGI come from the germline V gene. V lost 6 bases to trimming and J lost 17 bases, with 16 bases between them. CDR3 region: CASSTPGLVFF. For the CDR3, the DNA is TGTGCCAGCAGCACCCCCGGACTTGTCTTTTTT.

The rearrangement uses TRBV15 and TRBJ1-1; D is ambiguous. Germline V lookup: CDR1 LNHNV, CDR2 YYDKDF (reference sequence). V was pared by 8 bases and J by 3 bases, with 19 bases between. This CDR3 spans 15 amino acids. The CDR3 nucleotides are TGTGCCACCCTCCCAAGGGCGGGAGGGTACACTGAAGCTTTCTTT. Translated, it gives CATLPRAGGYTEAFF.

This clonotype was found a few times. CDR3 sequence: CASSLGGFQTEQEAFF. The CDR3 coding sequence is TGCGCCAGCAGCTTGGGGGGGTTCCAGACAGAGCAGGAAGCTTTCTTT. The V and J genes are TRBV5-1 and TRBJ1-1; a weak D match, TRBD1 (5 bases). The V gene's germline CDR1 is SGHRS and CDR2 YFSETQ. Trimming left V 0 bases short and J 8 bases short, with 20 bases between. CDR3 length: 16 residues.

This clonotype has ten or more counts. The V call is TRBV7-9, the J call TRBJ1-2; weak D call: TRBD1 (5 bases). The ends were cut back, 3 bases at V and 4 bases at J, with 12 bases in the middle. The germline V gene has CDR1 SEHNR and CDR2 FQNEAQ (reference sequence). The CDR3 contains 14 residues. DNA for the CDR3: TGTGCCAGCAGCTTGGCAGGGTCTCCCTATGGCTACACCTTC. Amino acid sequence: CASSLAGSPYGYTF.

This clonotype was found many times. The CDR3 bases are TGTGCCATCAGTGCAGAGGGTAGGACTGAAGCTTTCTTT. This translates into CAISAEGRTEAFF. The rearrangement uses TRBV10-3 and TRBJ1-1, with D hard to call. Trimming stripped 4 bases from V and 5 bases from J, with 11 bases between. This CDR3 spans 13 amino acids. CDR1 ENHRY and CDR2 SYGVKD come from the germline V gene.

The V call is TRBV4-1, the J call TRBJ1-1; D remains ambiguous. V was clipped by 5 bases and J by 7 bases, with 11 bases between them. The CDR3 consists of 12 residues. The germline V gene has CDR1 MGHRA and CDR2 YSYEKL. The CDR3 sequence: CASSGPGDEAFF. CDR3 bases: TGCGCCAGCAGCGGTCCGGGTGATGAAGCTTTCTTT.

V is TRBV7-2 and J is TRBJ1-1; unclear D gene. This CDR3 is built from 15 residues. CDR1 and CDR2 (germline): SGHTA, FQGNSA. The germline V and J ends were trimmed by 1 base and 1 base, with 10 bases remaining between them. CDR3 sequence (DNA): TGTGCCAGCAGCTTAGACGGTTCCACGAACACTGAAGCTTTCTTT. The encoded protein is CASSLDGSTNTEAFF.

The chain employs TRBV25-1 and TRBJ2-5; 10 positions match TRBD2. V shed 4 bases and J 5 bases; nucleotides not matched to a gene: 7. Germline CDR1 reads MGHDK; CDR2 reads SYGVNS. The CDR3 is made up of 15 amino acids. The CDR3 sequence is CASSGHSGRTETQYF. The DNA for the CDR3 is TGTGCCAGCAGTGGGCATAGCGGGAGGACGGAGACCCAGTACTTC. The variable domain in full, completed from reference TRBV25-1 and TRBJ2-5, reads EADIYQTPRYLVIGTGKKITLECSQTMGHDKMYWYQQDPGMELHLIHYSYGVNSTEKGDLSSESTVSRIRTEHFPLTLESARPSHTSQYLCASSGHSGRTETQYFGPGTRLLVL.

V usage is TRBV3-1 and J usage is TRBJ2-7, with TRBD2 matching over 7 bases. J was trimmed by 3 bases and V by 0 bases; bases with no gene match: 2. This CDR3 region has 14 residues. The V gene's germline CDR1 is LGHDT and CDR2 YNNKEL (reference sequence). CDR3 sequence reads: CASSQERGFYEQYF. CDR3 nucleotide sequence: TGTGCCAGCAGCCAAGAGCGGGGGTTCTACGAGCAGTACTTC.

In this sample, this clonotype turned up a few times. J is TRBJ2-7 and V is TRBV20-1; D call uncertain. Trimming left V 3 bases short and J 3 bases short, with 12 bases between. The CDR3 consists of 13 residues. Per germline, CDR1 DFQATT and CDR2 SNEGSKA (reference sequence). In DNA form, the CDR3 reads TGCAGTGCTAGGTCCGGGCTAGTCTACGAGCAGTACTTC. It translates to CSARSGLVYEQYF.

The rearrangement joins TRBV10-3 to TRBJ1-1; D ambiguous. Trimming pared 2 bases from V and 1 base from J, leaving 8 bases between. The CDR3 is made up of 14 amino acids. The germline CDR1 and CDR2 sequences are ENHRY and SYGVKD. The CDR3 loop reads CAISEEVGNTEAFF. CDR3 nucleotide sequence: TGTGCCATCAGTGAGGAGGTGGGGAACACTGAAGCTTTCTTT.

The rearrangement joins TRBV10-3 to TRBJ2-6; 10 positions match TRBD1. Trimming removed 2 bases from V and 3 bases from J; junction bases left unmatched: 13. The CDR3 consists of 20 residues. Germline V CDR1 and CDR2: ENHRY, SYGVKD. This CDR3 reads CAISEPPGQGYERGANVLTF. The CDR3 nucleotides read TGTGCCATCAGTGAGCCCCCGGGACAGGGGTACGAGCGTGGGGCCAACGTCCTGACTTTC.

The chain has TRBV10-3 and TRBJ1-5; no definite D call. The CDR3 sequence is 15 residues long. The V end lost 2 bases, the J end lost 0 bases, and 8 bases lay between the germline ends. The germline V gene encodes CDR1 ENHRY and CDR2 SYGVKD. CDR3 bases: TGTGCCATCAGTGAGCCAGAGTTTAGCAATCAGCCCCAGCATTTT. Translation: CAISEPEFSNQPQHF.